The entry below describes one T cell receptor beta chain. This entry comes from a study of T cells after yellow fever vaccination. The wider study: With SMART-Seq v4 Ultra Low Input, the fractions containing low cell numbers were prepared.

Between the trimmed V and J ends, which lost 3 bases and 3 bases, there was a span of 11 bases. Germline V gene lookup returns CDR1 KGHSH and CDR2 LQKENI. CDR3 size: 14 residues. TCRdb reanalysed the 5' RACE reads using MiXCR and keeps one entry per CDR3 protein. The repertoire holds a few hundred thousand distinct CDR3 sequences, with roughly 19% as singletons. The rearrangement joins TRBV18 to TRBJ2-5; tentatively, D is TRBD1 (6 bases). The sequencing here drew on PBMCs, taken 15 days after the yellow fever booster vaccination. The sequence derives from a man aged 25 to 40 who received the YFV17D yellow fever vaccine. CDR3 bases: TGTGCCAGCTCACCGTGGACAGCAAAAGAGACCCAGTACTTC. Amino acid sequence: CASSPWTAKETQYF.